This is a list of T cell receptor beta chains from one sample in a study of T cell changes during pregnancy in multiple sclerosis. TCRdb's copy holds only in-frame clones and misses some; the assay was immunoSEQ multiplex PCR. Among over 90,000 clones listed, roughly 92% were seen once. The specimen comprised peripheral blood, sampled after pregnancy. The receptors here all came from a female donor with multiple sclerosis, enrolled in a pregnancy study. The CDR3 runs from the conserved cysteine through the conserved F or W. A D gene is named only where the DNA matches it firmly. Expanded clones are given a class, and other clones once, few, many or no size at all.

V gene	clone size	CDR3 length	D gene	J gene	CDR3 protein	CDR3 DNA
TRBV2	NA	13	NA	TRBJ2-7	CASSLQRAHEQYF	TGTGCCAGCAGTCTCCAAAGAGCCCACGAGCAGTACTTC
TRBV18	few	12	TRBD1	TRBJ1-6	CASSGQGTPLHF	TGTGCCAGCTCGGGACAGGGGACACCCCTCCACTTT
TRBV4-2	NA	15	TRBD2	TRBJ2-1	CASSPTSGGNNEQFF	TGTGCCAGCAGCCCTACTAGCGGGGGTAACAATGAGCAGTTCTTC
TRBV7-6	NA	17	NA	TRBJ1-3	CASSLNLAASSGNTIYF	TGTGCCAGCAGCTTAAATCTTGCAGCTAGCTCTGGAAACACCATATATTTT
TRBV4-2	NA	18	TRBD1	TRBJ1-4	CASSRQLQGAATNEKLFF	TGTGCCAGCAGCCGCCAACTTCAGGGGGCAGCAACTAATGAAAAACTGTTTTTT
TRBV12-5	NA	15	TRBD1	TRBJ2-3	CASGLGQGSTDTQYF	TGTGCTAGTGGTTTGGGACAGGGGAGCACAGATACGCAGTATTTT
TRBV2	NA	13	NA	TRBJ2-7	CASRGFTVYEQYF	TGTGCCAGCAGGGGCTTTACTGTCTACGAGCAGTACTTC
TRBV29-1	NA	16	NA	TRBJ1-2	CSVDRAGAVSKGGYTF	TGCAGCGTTGATCGGGCAGGGGCGGTGAGCAAGGGCGGCTACACCTTC
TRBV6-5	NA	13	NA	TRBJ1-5	CASRLGRNQPQHF	TGTGCCAGCAGACTTGGGAGAAATCAGCCCCAGCATTTT
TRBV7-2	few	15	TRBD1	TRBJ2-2	CASSRDRVDTGELFF	TGTGCCAGCAGCCGGGACAGGGTGGACACCGGGGAGCTGTTTTTT
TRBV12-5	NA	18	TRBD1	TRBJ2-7	CASGLRTGGSVRSYEQYF	TGTGCTAGTGGTTTGAGGACAGGGGGCTCCGTAAGATCCTACGAGCAGTACTTC
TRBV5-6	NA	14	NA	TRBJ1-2	CASSLTSNTYGYTF	TGTGCCAGCAGCCTCACTTCCAATACCTATGGCTACACCTTC
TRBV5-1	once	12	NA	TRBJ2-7	CASRAGFAEQYF	TGCGCCAGCAGGGCAGGGTTTGCCGAGCAGTACTTC
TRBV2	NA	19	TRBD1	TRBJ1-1	CASSEVGTGVGSRGTEAFF	TGTGCCAGCAGTGAAGTGGGGACAGGGGTAGGGTCCCGAGGCACTGAAGCTTTCTTT
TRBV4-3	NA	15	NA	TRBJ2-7	CASSQDRTPSYEQYF	TGCGCCAGCAGCCAAGATCGGACTCCCTCCTACGAGCAGTACTTC
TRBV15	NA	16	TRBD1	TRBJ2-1	CATSSDRGSSYNEQFF	TGTGCCACCAGCAGTGACAGGGGAAGCTCCTACAATGAGCAGTTCTTC
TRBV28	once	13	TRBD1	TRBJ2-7	CASSGTGPYEQYF	TGTGCCAGCAGCGGGACAGGGCCGTACGAGCAGTACTTC
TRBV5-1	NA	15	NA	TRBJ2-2	CASSSPRGYTGELFF	TGCGCCAGCAGCTCGCCCAGGGGCTACACCGGGGAGCTGTTTTTT
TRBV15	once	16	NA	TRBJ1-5	CATSRATGVGNQPQHF	TGTGCCACCAGCAGAGCGACAGGTGTCGGCAATCAGCCCCAGCATTTT
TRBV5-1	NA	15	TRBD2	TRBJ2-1	CASSKGTSGDDEQFF	TGCGCCAGCAGCAAAGGGACTAGCGGGGACGATGAGCAGTTCTTC
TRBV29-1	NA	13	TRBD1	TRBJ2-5	CSVVTGGRETQYF	TGCAGCGTTGTCACAGGGGGTAGGGAGACCCAGTACTTC
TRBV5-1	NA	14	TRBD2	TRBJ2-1	CASIAGDSYNEQFF	TGCGCCAGCATAGCGGGGGACTCCTACAATGAGCAGTTCTTC
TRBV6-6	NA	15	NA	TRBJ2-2	CASSYSSGNTGELFF	TGTGCCAGCAGTTACTCCTCAGGGAACACCGGGGAGCTGTTTTTT
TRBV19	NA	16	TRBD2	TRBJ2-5	CASSLRTRGGQETQYF	TGTGCCAGTAGTCTAAGGACTAGGGGCGGGCAAGAGACCCAGTACTTC
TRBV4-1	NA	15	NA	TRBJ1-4	CASSQFHRIVEKLFF	TGCGCCAGCAGCCAATTTCACAGGATTGTCGAAAAACTGTTTTTT
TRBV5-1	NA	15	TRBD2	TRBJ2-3	CASSDPSGGTDTQYF	TGCGCCAGCAGCGATCCTAGCGGGGGCACAGATACGCAGTATTTT
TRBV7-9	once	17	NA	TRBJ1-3	CASSSDRETPGGNTIYF	TGTGCCAGCAGCTCGGACAGAGAGACTCCGGGGGGAAACACCATATATTTT
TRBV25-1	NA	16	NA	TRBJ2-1	CASSDNIAPRQDEQFF	TGTGCCAGCAGTGACAATATAGCGCCCCGTCAGGATGAGCAGTTCTTC
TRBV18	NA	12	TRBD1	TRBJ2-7	CASSRDSYEQYF	TGTGCCAGCTCACGGGACAGCTACGAGCAGTACTTC
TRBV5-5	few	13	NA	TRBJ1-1	CASSLGGGTEAFF	TGTGCCAGCAGCTTGGGAGGAGGCACTGAAGCTTTCTTT
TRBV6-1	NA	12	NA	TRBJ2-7	CAIHGTSYEQYF	TGTGCCATCCATGGGACTTCCTACGAGCAGTACTTC
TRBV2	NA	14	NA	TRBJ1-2	CASSRSGVLYGYTF	TGTGCCAGCAGCCGTTCCGGGGTTCTCTATGGCTACACCTTC
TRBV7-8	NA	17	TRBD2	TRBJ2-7	CASSPTWSGAVSYEQYF	TGTGCCAGCAGCCCGACATGGAGCGGGGCCGTTTCCTACGAGCAGTACTTC
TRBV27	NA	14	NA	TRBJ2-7	CASSSDRYSYEQYF	TGTGCCAGCAGTTCGGACAGATACTCCTACGAGCAGTACTTC
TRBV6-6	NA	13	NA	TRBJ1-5	CASSSLPFQPQHF	TGTGCCAGCAGTTCCCTCCCCTTTCAGCCCCAGCATTTT
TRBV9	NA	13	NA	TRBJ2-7	CASSVGGDYEQYF	TGTGCCAGCAGCGTTGGCGGCGATTACGAGCAGTACTTC
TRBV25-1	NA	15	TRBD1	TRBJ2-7	CASRGTGSGSYEQYF	TGTGCCAGCAGGGGGACAGGGTCGGGGTCCTACGAGCAGTACTTC
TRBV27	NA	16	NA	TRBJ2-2	CASSLTRGRNTGELFF	TGTGCCAGCAGTTTAACGAGGGGGAGGAACACCGGGGAGCTGTTTTTT
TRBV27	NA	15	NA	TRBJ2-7	CASSFSRGGTYEQYF	TGTGCCAGCAGTTTTTCGAGAGGGGGAACCTACGAGCAGTACTTC
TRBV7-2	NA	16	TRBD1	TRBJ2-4	CASSRHRGPGKNIQYF	TGTGCCAGCAGCCGACACAGGGGGCCGGGCAAAAACATTCAGTACTTC
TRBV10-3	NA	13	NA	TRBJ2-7	CAIRKERVNEQYF	TGTGCCATCAGAAAAGAGAGGGTGAACGAGCAGTACTTC
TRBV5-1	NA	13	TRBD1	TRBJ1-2	CASSEPGQGVYTF	TGCGCCAGCAGCGAACCGGGACAGGGGGTCTACACCTTC
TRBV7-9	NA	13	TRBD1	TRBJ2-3	CASNNRGPDTQYF	TGTGCCAGCAACAACAGGGGGCCGGATACGCAGTATTTT
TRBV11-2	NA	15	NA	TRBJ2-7	CASSLEGASSYEQYF	TGTGCCAGCAGCTTAGAGGGGGCCAGCTCCTACGAGCAGTACTTC
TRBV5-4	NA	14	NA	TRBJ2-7	CASTLDNRAYEQYF	TGTGCCAGCACCCTGGATAACAGGGCCTACGAGCAGTACTTC
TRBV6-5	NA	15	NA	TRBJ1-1	CASSSFFTVNTEAFF	TGTGCCAGCAGTTCCTTCTTCACAGTGAACACTGAAGCTTTCTTT
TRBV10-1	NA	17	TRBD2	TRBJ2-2	CASSGMVAGARTGELFF	TGCGCCAGCAGTGGGATGGTAGCGGGAGCCAGAACCGGGGAGCTGTTTTTT
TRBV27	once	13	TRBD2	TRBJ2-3	CASSWTRSDTQYF	TGTGCCAGCAGTTGGACTAGATCGGATACGCAGTATTTT